The 21 T cell receptor beta chains below come from one sample, sequenced in a study of blood T cells in healthy people across ages. A second 7 to 11 cycle PCR used barcoded and J-beta primers. TCRdb re-called the 5' RACE reads through MiXCR, storing one row per CDR3 protein. The repertoire holds 500,000 to 700,000 distinct CDR3 sequences, with around 31% as singletons. The sequencing input was blood. These receptors were collected from a woman of 80 years or more in good health.

This clonotype was observed a handful of times. The chain links TRBV9 to TRBJ2-5; D possibly corresponds to TRBD1 (6 bases). V was pared by 3 bases and J by 7 bases, with 19 bases between. The CDR3 is made up of 15 amino acids. Germline V gene sequence: CDR1 SGDLS, CDR2 YYNGEE. The CDR3 spells CASSEDQGQSGTQYF. DNA for the CDR3: TGTGCCAGCAGCGAAGATCAGGGGCAGTCAGGGACCCAGTACTTC.

This clonotype was recorded at least ten times. The J gene is TRBJ2-1, the V gene TRBV4-2, with TRBD2 identical over 10 bases. Germline V gives CDR1 LGHNA, CDR2 YNFKEQ. The CDR3 contains 16 residues. J gave up 5 bases and V 1 base, and 5 bases lay outside the gene matches. DNA of the CDR3: TGTGCCAGCAGCCAAGTAAGCGGGGGGGGAGACAATGAGCAGTTCTTC. This codes for CASSQVSGGGDNEQFF.

This clonotype was recorded at least ten times. The chain uses TRBV9 and TRBJ1-4; tentatively, D is TRBD1 (5 bases). The V end was cut by 0 bases, the J end by 0 bases, with 9 bases between. Germline lookup yields CDR1 SGDLS and CDR2 YYNGEE. The CDR3 contains 16 residues. The CDR3 region is CASSVGGRATNEKLFF. The CDR3 DNA sequence: TGTGCCAGCAGCGTAGGGGGGAGAGCAACTAATGAAAAACTGTTTTTT. The full variable domain, its missing parts supplied by reference TRBV9 and TRBJ1-4, is DSGVTQTPKHLITATGQRVTLRCSPRSGDLSVYWYQQSLDQGLQFLIQYYNGEERAKGNILERFSAQQFPDLHSELNLSSLELGDSALYFCASSVGGRATNEKLFFGSGTQLSVL.

This clonotype was detected many times. This chain joins TRBV4-3 and TRBJ2-3, with 12 bases lining up with TRBD2. CDR3 length equals 18 residues. V was clipped by 0 bases and J by 0 bases; unmatched bases: 4. Germline V gives CDR1 LGHNA, CDR2 YSLEER. The CDR3 reads CASSQDLLAGGSTDTQYF. DNA for the CDR3: TGCGCCAGCAGCCAAGATCTGCTAGCGGGGGGGAGCACAGATACGCAGTATTTT.

This clonotype turned up a few times. V gene TRBV2 combines with J gene TRBJ2-7, with TRBD2 matching 7 bases. The germline V gene has CDR1 SNHLY and CDR2 FYNNEI. Germline trimming cut 7 bases from V and 6 bases from J; bases unmatched to any gene: 12. The CDR3 sequence is 14 residues long. The CDR3 is CASIFGGGPAEQYF. The CDR3, as DNA: TGTGCCAGCATTTTTGGGGGGGGACCCGCCGAGCAGTACTTC.

This clonotype was detected ten times or more. This chain connects TRBV20-1 to TRBJ2-1, with D perhaps matching TRBD2 (6 bases). The CDR3 consists of 13 residues. Trimming left V 5 bases short and J 5 bases short, with 13 bases between. Germline values: CDR1 DFQATT, CDR2 SNEGSKA (reference sequence). The CDR3 spells CSARRRADNEQFF. The CDR3 bases are TGCAGTGCTCGCCGGAGGGCGGACAATGAGCAGTTCTTC.

This clonotype was observed at least ten times. This chain uses TRBV12-3 or TRBV12-4 with TRBJ1-5; tentatively, D is TRBD1 (6 bases). There are 16 residues in the CDR3. Trimming shortened V by 3 bases and J by 7 bases, and 19 bases separated the two germline ends. This CDR3 reads CASSFTSGAWGQPQHF. The CDR3 nucleotides are TGTGCCAGCAGTTTTACCTCGGGGGCTTGGGGGCAGCCCCAGCATTTT.

Remarks on this clonotype: Mismatch with germline at one junction end may stem from a read error. The chain couples TRBV18 to TRBJ1-2; tentative D call: TRBD1 (5 bases). CDR3 size: 14 residues. CDR1 and CDR2 from the germline V gene are KGHSH and LQKENI. For the CDR3, the DNA is TGTGCCAGCTCACCTGCCGGGGGTAACTATGACTACACCTTC. As protein: CASSPAGGNYDYTF.

This clonotype was detected only once. Mismatch with germline at one junction end may stem from a read error. The gene calls are TRBV20-1 and TRBJ1-6; perhaps TRBD1 as D (5 bases). CDR1 DFQATT and CDR2 SNEGSKA come from the germline V gene (reference sequence). The length of the CDR3 is 13 residues. CDR3 region: CSALMGVNSPRHF. In DNA form, the CDR3 reads TGCAGTGCCCTCATGGGGGTTAATTCACCCCGCCACTTT.

V gene TRBV6-2 or TRBV6-3 combines with J gene TRBJ2-1; no definite D call. Germline assignment: CDR1 MNHEY and CDR2 SVGEGT. Trimming left V 5 bases short and J 2 bases short, with 10 bases between. The CDR3 covers 14 residues. The CDR3 loop is CASSHRSPYNEQFF. The DNA for the CDR3 is TGTGCCAGCAGTCATAGAAGCCCCTACAATGAGCAGTTCTTC.

There are many counts of this clonotype. This chain connects TRBV18 to TRBJ2-5; D not resolved. Germline lookup yields CDR1 KGHSH and CDR2 LQKENI. The length of the CDR3 is 13 residues. V lost 5 bases and J 7 bases, leaving 14 bases between the germline ends. CDR3 loop: CASSGDSGRTQYF. As DNA, the CDR3 is TGTGCCAGCTCAGGGGATTCGGGTCGGACCCAGTACTTC.

The chain links TRBV20-1 to TRBJ1-3, with no clear D. V dropped 0 bases and J dropped 2 bases, with 5 bases sitting between them. The CDR3 length is 13 residues. Germline V CDR1 and CDR2: DFQATT, SNEGSKA (reference sequence). The chain's CDR3 is CSARDRAGNTIYF. The CDR3, as DNA: TGCAGTGCTAGAGATCGGGCTGGAAACACCATATATTTT.

There are many counts of this clonotype. The chain is built from TRBV6-6 and TRBJ2-1; 9 bases match TRBD2. Germline CDR1 and CDR2: MNHNY and SVGAGI (reference sequence). This CDR3 is built from 16 residues. J lost 2 bases, V lost 2 bases, and 4 bases had no gene match. As DNA, the CDR3 is TGTGCCAGCAGTTACCTTAGCGGGGGCACCTACAATGAGCAGTTCTTC. Its protein is CASSYLSGGTYNEQFF.

This clonotype turned up a few times. The CDR3 spells CASSYVWGDTEAFF. CDR3 nucleotide sequence: TGTGCCAGCAGTTACGTTTGGGGGGACACTGAAGCTTTCTTT. The chain has TRBV6-5 and TRBJ1-1, with a possible D match to TRBD1 (5 bases). Trimming left V 2 bases short and J 3 bases short, with 10 bases between. This CDR3 region has 14 residues. CDR1 MNHEY and CDR2 SVGAGI come from the germline V gene.

This clonotype came up many times. The rearrangement joins TRBV6-1 to TRBJ2-7, with 10 bases matching TRBD2. From germline, CDR1 is MNHNS and CDR2 SASEGT. V dropped 5 bases and J dropped 3; count of bases not matched to a gene: 4. This CDR3 is 14 amino acids long. The CDR3: CASSNSGGYYEQYF. CDR3 nucleotide sequence: TGTGCCAGCAGTAATAGCGGGGGGTACTACGAGCAGTACTTC.

The sample holds many counts of this clonotype. The chain couples TRBV12-3 or TRBV12-4 to TRBJ2-5; D may match TRBD1 or TRBD2 (5 bases each). The V end was cut by 6 bases, the J end by 0 bases, with 8 bases between. CDR3 size: 13 residues. The CDR3 spells CASSGAYQETQYF. In DNA form, the CDR3 reads TGTGCCAGCAGCGGGGCCTACCAAGAGACCCAGTACTTC.

In the case of this clonotype: A read error may explain this, as a much larger clone is one base away. The gene calls are TRBV28 and TRBJ1-2, with 7 nucleotides matching TRBD1. Germline V gene sequence: CDR1 MDHEN, CDR2 SYDVKM. The CDR3 sequence is 15 residues long. For the CDR3, the DNA is TGTGCCGGCAGTCCACGACAGGGCCGGCGCTATGGCTACACCTTC. As protein: CAGSPRQGRRYGYTF.

The chain employs TRBV5-8 and TRBJ1-2, with 7 bases matching TRBD1. The J segment lost 7 bases and the V segment lost 4 bases, leaving 10 bases of the junction unmatched. Germline assignment: CDR1 SGHTS and CDR2 YDEGEE. The CDR3 covers 14 residues. The CDR3 region has the DNA TGTGCCAGCAGCCCCCCGACAGGGTCGGGTGGCTACACCTTC. This codes for CASSPPTGSGGYTF.

In this sample, this clonotype turned up many times. The rearrangement uses TRBV11-1 and TRBJ2-1; maybe TRBD1 (5 bases). The CDR3 has 16 residues. V lost 4 bases and J 0 bases, leaving 13 bases between the germline ends. Germline values: CDR1 SGHAT, CDR2 FQDESV (reference sequence). Here the CDR3 reads CASSSDGQSSYNEQFF. The DNA of the CDR3 is TGTGCCAGCAGCTCGGACGGACAAAGCTCCTACAATGAGCAGTTCTTC.

Of note for this clonotype: A much larger clone is a single base away; this may be a read error. The J gene is TRBJ2-1, the V gene TRBV10-3; TRBD2 might be the D (7 bases). The germline gives CDR1 ENHRY, CDR2 SYGVKD. Trimming left V 8 bases short and J 5 bases short, with 16 bases between. The CDR3 extends over 14 amino acids. CDR3 protein: CAISLAEGDNEQFF. The CDR3 nucleotides are TGTGCCATCTCCCTAGCGGAGGGGGACAATGAGCAGTTCTTC.

The chain couples TRBV7-8 to TRBJ2-2; tentatively, D is TRBD2 (6 bases). CDR1 is SGHVS and CDR2 is FQNEAQ in the germline V gene. Trimming removed 7 bases at V and 1 base at J, with 13 bases between. This CDR3 is built from 15 residues. CDR3 DNA sequence: TGTGCCAGCAATGACCGGGACTGGAACACCGGGGAGCTGTTTTTT. This translates into CASNDRDWNTGELFF.